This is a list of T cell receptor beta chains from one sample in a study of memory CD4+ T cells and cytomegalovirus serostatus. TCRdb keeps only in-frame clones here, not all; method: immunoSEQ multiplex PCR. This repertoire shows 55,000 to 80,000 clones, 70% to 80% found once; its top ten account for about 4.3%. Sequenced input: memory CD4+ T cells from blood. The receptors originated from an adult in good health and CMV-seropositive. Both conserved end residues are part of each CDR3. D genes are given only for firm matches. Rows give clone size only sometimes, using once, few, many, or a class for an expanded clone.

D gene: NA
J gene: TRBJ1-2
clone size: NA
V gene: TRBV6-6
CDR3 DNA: TGTGCCAGCAAGACGGGGGACCACTATGGCTACACCTTC
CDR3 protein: CASKTGDHYGYTF

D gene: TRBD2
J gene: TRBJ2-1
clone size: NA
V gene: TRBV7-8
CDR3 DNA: TGTGCCAGCAGCCCAAGGATAGCGGGGGGATATTCCTACAATGAGCAGTTCTTC
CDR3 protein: CASSPRIAGGYSYNEQFF

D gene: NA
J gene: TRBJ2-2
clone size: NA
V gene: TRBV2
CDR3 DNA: TGTGCCAGCAAGCAGGGGGGCACCGGGGAGCTGTTTTTT
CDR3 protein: CASKQGGTGELFF

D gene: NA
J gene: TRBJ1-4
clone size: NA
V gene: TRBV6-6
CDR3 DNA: TGTGCCAGCAGTTACCTCGGACAAAGAGATGAAAAACTGTTTTTT
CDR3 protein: CASSYLGQRDEKLFF

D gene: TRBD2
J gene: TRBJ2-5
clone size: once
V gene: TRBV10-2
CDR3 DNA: TGCGCCAGCGGGAGGGTCGGCCAGTACTTC
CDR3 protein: CASGRVGQYF

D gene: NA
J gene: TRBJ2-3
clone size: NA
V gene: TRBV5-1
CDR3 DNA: TGCGCCAGCAGCCCTTTGGACGGGGGCACAGATACGCAGTATTTT
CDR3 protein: CASSPLDGGTDTQYF

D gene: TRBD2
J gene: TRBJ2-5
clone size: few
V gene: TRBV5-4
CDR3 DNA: TGTGCCAGCTTGACTAGCGGGGGAACAGAGACCCAGTACTTC
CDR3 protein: CASLTSGGTETQYF

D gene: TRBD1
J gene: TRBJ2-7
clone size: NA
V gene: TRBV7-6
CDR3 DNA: TGTGCCAGCAGCAACGGCCGACGGACAGGGAACCTCCACGAGCAGTACTTC
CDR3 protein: CASSNGRRTGNLHEQYF

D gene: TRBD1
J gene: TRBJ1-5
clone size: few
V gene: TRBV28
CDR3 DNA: TGTGCCAGCAGCTCGAGGAGCAGGGGGTCGTGGAATCAGCCCCAGCATTTT
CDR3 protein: CASSSRSRGSWNQPQHF

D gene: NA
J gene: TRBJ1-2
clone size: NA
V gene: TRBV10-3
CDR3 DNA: TGTGCCATCAGTGAGTCGGCAGGGGTCTATGGCTACACCTTC
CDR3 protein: CAISESAGVYGYTF

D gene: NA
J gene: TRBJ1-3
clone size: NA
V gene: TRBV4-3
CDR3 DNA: TGCGCCAGCAGCCAAGATCTGCAAGGTGGAGGGAGAGGAAACACCATATATTTT
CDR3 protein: CASSQDLQGGGRGNTIYF

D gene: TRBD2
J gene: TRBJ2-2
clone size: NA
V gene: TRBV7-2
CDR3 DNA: TGTGCCAGCAGCCCCTCGGGACTAGCGGGAAATACCGGGGAGCTGTTTTTT
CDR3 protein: CASSPSGLAGNTGELFF